The 21 T cell receptor beta chains listed next were all sequenced from one sample in a study of blood T cell repertoires in COVID-19. Assay used: immunoSEQ multiplex PCR; TCRdb lists only in-frame clones, some missing. This sample has 110,000 to 150,000 clones; 80% to 85% occur once, and the top ten carry 7.5% to 8.5%. The sample consisted of peripheral blood. The receptor source for this set is a human donor in a cohort sampled during active COVID-19.

The CDR3 protein is CASSQGRGGRHEQYF. CDR3 DNA sequence: TGCGCCAGCAGCCAAGGTAGGGGGGGGCGGCACGAGCAGTACTTC. This rearrangement joins TRBV4-1 to TRBJ2-7; TRBD2 might be the D (7 bases). The CDR3 is 15 amino acids. Trimming cost V 1 base and J 5 bases, with 15 bases left between them. The germline V gene encodes CDR1 MGHRA and CDR2 YSYEKL.

The chain has TRBV19 and TRBJ2-3; no clear D gene. The V gene lost 5 bases and the J gene lost 6 bases, with 9 bases spanning the gap. The CDR3 sequence is 12 residues long. The V gene's germline CDR1 is LNHDA and CDR2 SQIVND (reference sequence). The DNA of the CDR3 is TGTGCCAGTAGTCCACTGGAGGATACGCAGTATTTT. The encoded protein is CASSPLEDTQYF.

This chain connects TRBV2 to TRBJ2-3; the match to TRBD2 covers 9 bases. Trimming at V came to 5 bases and at J to 3 bases, leaving 9 bases not matched to a gene. The CDR3 sequence is 16 residues long. Germline V CDR1 and CDR2: SNHLY, FYNNEI. The CDR3 region is CASSQPSSGGTDTQYF. CDR3 nucleotide sequence: TGTGCCAGCAGTCAACCTTCGAGCGGGGGGACAGATACGCAGTATTTT. Full variable domain (missing parts from reference TRBV2 and TRBJ2-3): EPEVTQTPSHQVTQMGQEVILRCVPISNHLYFYWYRQILGQKVEFLVSFYNNEISEKSEIFDDQFSVERPDGSNFTLKIRSTKLEDSAMYFCASSQPSSGGTDTQYFGPGTRLTVL.

The chain couples TRBV6-5 to TRBJ1-1; D is uncertain. Between the trimmed V and J ends, which lost 6 bases and 0 bases, there was a span of 11 bases. The CDR3 runs 14 residues. CDR1 is MNHEY and CDR2 is SVGAGI in the germline V gene. The CDR3 region is CASSSSRLNTEAFF. The CDR3, as DNA: TGTGCCAGCAGCTCCAGCAGGTTGAACACTGAAGCTTTCTTT.

The chain recombines TRBV19 with TRBJ1-1; D might be TRBD1 (6 bases). The CDR3 has 13 residues. V shed 4 bases and J shed 5 bases, with 11 bases lying between them. Germline CDR1 is LNHDA and CDR2 is SQIVND (reference sequence). The CDR3 nucleotides are TGTGCCAGTAGTACCCGCACAGGGACTGAAGCTTTCTTT. Its translation is CASSTRTGTEAFF.

The chain recombines TRBV6-5 with TRBJ1-1, with a weak D call TRBD1 (6 bases). Germline V gene sequence: CDR1 MNHEY, CDR2 SVGAGI. The V gene lost 4 bases and the J gene lost 1 base, with 10 bases spanning the gap. This CDR3 is 14 amino acids long. The CDR3 loop is CASSFRGRNTEAFF. DNA of the CDR3: TGTGCCAGCAGTTTCAGGGGTAGGAACACTGAAGCTTTCTTT.

This chain uses TRBV3-1 (or the pseudogene TRBV3-2) with TRBJ2-1; 8 bases are a match to TRBD1. V lost 6 bases, J lost 8 bases, and 6 bases stayed unmatched. Germline CDR1 reads LGHDT; CDR2 reads YNNKEL (reference sequence). CDR3 length equals 13 residues. CDR3 DNA: TGTGCCAGCAGGGTGACAGGGGTAGATGAGCAGTTCTTC. Translation gives CASRVTGVDEQFF.

The genes are TRBV4-1 and TRBJ2-7, with a tentative D call TRBD1 (6 bases). The CDR3 totals 16 residues. Looked up from germline, CDR1 is MGHRA and CDR2 is YSYEKL. Trimming removed 0 bases from V and 5 bases from J, with 17 bases in between. The CDR3 DNA reads TGCGCCAGCAGCCAAGACATTTGGCAGGGGAGAAACGAGCAGTACTTC. Protein: CASSQDIWQGRNEQYF.

This chain connects TRBV6-1 to TRBJ1-5; D not resolved. The germline V gene encodes CDR1 MNHNS and CDR2 SASEGT. The CDR3 runs to 16 residues. The ends were cut back, 3 bases at V and 2 bases at J, with 14 bases in the middle. Here the CDR3 reads CASSDLAGYGNQPQHF. Written as DNA, the CDR3 is TGTGCCAGCAGTGACTTGGCGGGGTATGGCAATCAGCCCCAGCATTTT.

This clone was seen more than once but under ten times. The chain is built from TRBV27 and TRBJ1-1, with D tentatively TRBD1 (6 bases). Deletions cut 5 bases from V and 4 bases from J, with 14 bases between. Germline-derived CDR1 and CDR2 are MNHEY and SMNVEV (reference sequence). The CDR3 extends over 14 amino acids. CDR3 bases: TGTGCCAGCAGTCGTCGGACAGACTCCACTGAAGCTTTCTTT. The encoded protein is CASSRRTDSTEAFF.

The chain has TRBV6-5 and TRBJ2-7; 10 nucleotides line up with TRBD1. The J segment lost 0 bases and the V segment lost 5 bases, leaving 4 bases of the junction unmatched. This CDR3 spans 15 amino acids. The germline CDR1 and CDR2 sequences are MNHEY and SVGAGI. CDR3 DNA: TGTGCCAGCAGTACCGGGACAGGGGTCTCCTACGAGCAGTACTTC. Its translation: CASSTGTGVSYEQYF.

This chain connects TRBV12-3 or TRBV12-4 to TRBJ1-2; D unclear. This CDR3 comprises 11 residues. Trimming removed 6 bases at V and 7 bases at J, with 9 bases between. CDR3: CASRIHGGYTF. Written as DNA, the CDR3 is TGTGCCAGCAGAATACATGGTGGCTACACCTTC.

This clone has ten or more counts. This chain links TRBV6-1 with TRBJ1-1, with TRBD1 as a possible D gene (6 bases). The CDR3 spans 17 residues. The germline V gene has CDR1 MNHNS and CDR2 SASEGT. V was pared by 3 bases and J by 2 bases, with 19 bases between. CDR3: CASSEYTGILINTEAFF. The CDR3 DNA reads TGTGCCAGCAGTGAGTACACAGGGATCCTAATAAACACTGAAGCTTTCTTT.

This clone was recorded a few times. The chain recombines TRBV19 with TRBJ1-1, with D possibly TRBD1 on 6 matching bases. The CDR3 runs to 15 residues. Trimming stripped 11 bases from V and 0 bases from J, with 19 bases between. Looked up from germline, CDR1 is LNHDA and CDR2 is SQIVND (reference sequence). The CDR3 spells CASTKGQFMNTEAFF. The CDR3 DNA reads as TGTGCCTCGACTAAAGGACAGTTTATGAACACTGAAGCTTTCTTT.

The gene calls are TRBV7-2 and TRBJ2-7; D might be TRBD1 (5 bases). This CDR3 comprises 15 residues. Trimming left V 0 bases short and J 0 bases short, with 9 bases between. Germline loops: CDR1 SGHTA, CDR2 FQGNSA. The CDR3 here is CASSLAWGGSYEQYF. The CDR3 DNA sequence: TGTGCCAGCAGCTTAGCTTGGGGCGGCTCCTACGAGCAGTACTTC.

V and J are TRBV28 and TRBJ2-7; 7 bases fit TRBD1. Germline V gene sequence: CDR1 MDHEN, CDR2 SYDVKM. CDR3 size: 14 residues. Trimming took 6 bases from V and 0 from J; bases not matched to a gene: 5. The CDR3 region is CASRPGQFSYEQYF. The CDR3, as DNA: TGTGCCAGCAGACCGGGACAGTTCTCCTACGAGCAGTACTTC.

This CDR3 reads CASSPMTGGDGYTF. CDR3 DNA: TGTGCCAGCTCACCCATGACAGGGGGCGATGGCTACACCTTC. The J gene is TRBJ1-2, the V gene TRBV18; 10 bases line up with TRBD1. Germline V gene data show CDR1 as KGHSH and CDR2 as LQKENI. The CDR3 has 14 amino acids. Losses at the gene ends were 3 bases for V and 6 bases for J; bases not matched to a gene: 4.

The V and J genes are TRBV3-1 (or the pseudogene TRBV3-2) and TRBJ1-1; D is perhaps TRBD1 (6 bases). CDR3 length: 14 residues. Looked up from germline, CDR1 is LGHDT and CDR2 is YNNKEL (reference sequence). V lost 2 bases to trimming and J lost 6 bases, with 13 bases between them. CDR3: CASSQTGMGPEAFF. The CDR3 bases are TGTGCCAGCAGCCAAACAGGGATGGGGCCTGAAGCTTTCTTT.

The sample holds one count of this clone. The V call is TRBV28, the J call TRBJ1-5; D remains ambiguous. The CDR3 is 12 amino acids. Germline V gives CDR1 MDHEN, CDR2 SYDVKM. Trimming removed 8 bases from V and 6 bases from J, with 11 bases in between. CDR3 bases: TGTGCCAGCGTTCGAGCAGGTCAGCCCCAGCATTTT. This translates into CASVRAGQPQHF.

This sequence joins TRBV5-4 and TRBJ1-3; perhaps TRBD1 as D (6 bases). The CDR3 runs 15 residues. V shed 4 bases and J shed 8 bases, with 19 bases lying between them. Per germline, CDR1 SGHNT and CDR2 YYREEE (reference sequence). The CDR3 nucleotides read TGTGCCAGCAGCCTAGCGGGGAGGCCAGGGGACACCATATATTTT. Translating gives CASSLAGRPGDTIYF.

This rearrangement joins TRBV5-1 to TRBJ2-5; 9 nucleotides line up with TRBD2. This CDR3 contains 16 residues. V lost 0 bases to trimming and J lost 5 bases; unmatched junction nucleotides: 8. Germline loops: CDR1 SGHRS, CDR2 YFSETQ. For the CDR3, the DNA is TGCGCCAGCAGCTTGGTGGCGGGGGGGCCCTCGGAGACCCAGTACTTC. Encoded protein: CASSLVAGGPSETQYF.